Presented here are 4 T cell receptor beta chains from one specimen sequenced in a study of post-analysis software for immune sequencing data. Study results and caveats: Roughly 5 TRBV segments occurring more often in patients than controls included TRBV5-6, TRBV5-1 and TRBV20-1.

Sequencing libraries made from TCR beta cDNA carried unique molecular identifiers. TCRdb called the PCR reads again in MiXCR, with one record for every CDR3 protein. Of fewer than 850,000 distinct CDR3 sequences listed, 25% to 30% are singletons. For these TCRs, the target antigens are not known. The sample consisted of blood. All receptors come from a girl aged 5 to 17 with multiple sclerosis.

This clonotype was counted at least ten times. J is TRBJ1-2 and V is TRBV20-1; 7 bases map to TRBD1. Germline loops: CDR1 DFQATT, CDR2 SNEGSKA (reference sequence). The CDR3 totals 14 residues. Losses at the gene ends were 5 bases for V and 2 bases for J; bases not matched to a gene: 8. The CDR3 region is CSAPFSRGNYGYTF. DNA of the CDR3: TGCAGTGCTCCGTTTTCCAGGGGGAACTATGGCTACACCTTC.

As to this clonotype: Relative to the germline gene, one junction end is altered; a read error may explain this. The rearrangement links TRBV6-6 to TRBJ1-5, with no clear D. Germline CDR1 MNHNY, CDR2 SVGAGI (reference sequence). CDR3 length: 14 amino acids. CDR3 sequence: CAGSYSSGNQPQHF. CDR3 coding DNA: TGTGCCGGCAGTTACTCTAGTGGCAATCAGCCCCAGCATTTT.

The CDR3 protein is CSAGTGVSYSNQPQHF. CDR3 in DNA: TGCAGTGCTGGGACAGGGGTTTCCTATAGCAATCAGCCCCAGCATTTT. The chain uses TRBV20-1 and TRBJ1-5, with 10 bases matching TRBD1. This CDR3 spans 16 amino acids. The V segment lost 5 bases and the J segment 0 bases; nucleotides outside the gene matches: 7. Germline V gives CDR1 DFQATT, CDR2 SNEGSKA (reference sequence).

Comment on this clonotype: This sequence may be a read error, since a much larger clone differs from it by one base. The rearrangement joins TRBV4-1 to TRBJ1-2; D remains unclear. V was cut by 2 bases and J by 3 bases, with 10 bases left in between. There are 14 residues in the CDR3. Germline V gives CDR1 MGHRA, CDR2 YSYEKL. The chain's CDR3 is CASSQIIRDYGYTF. The CDR3 nucleotides read TGCGCCAGCAGCCAAATAATAAGGGACTATGGCTACACCTTC.